The entry below describes one T cell receptor (beta chain). TCRdb keeps only in-frame clones here, not all; method: immunoSEQ multiplex PCR. The sample includes some 250,000 clones, 70% to 90% of them seen just once. These data come from a study of blood T cell repertoires in COVID-19. CDR1 DFQATT and CDR2 SNEGSKA come from the germline V gene (reference sequence). Deletions cut 3 bases from V and 5 bases from J, with 16 bases between. This CDR3 spans 15 amino acids. Sequencing used peripheral blood. V usage is TRBV20-1 and J usage is TRBJ1-4; D call uncertain. This clonotype originated in a woman in her 70s with active or convalescent COVID-19. The CDR3: CSASTGRVGNEKLFF. The CDR3 nucleotides read TGCAGTGCTAGTACGGGGAGGGTTGGAAATGAAAAACTGTTTTTT.